Listed below are T cell receptor beta chains from one sample, sequenced in a study of beta chain features in type 1 diabetes. Repertoires were generated with immunoSEQ multiplex PCR, while TCRdb's copy carries only in-frame clones and drops some. The sample includes about 290,000 clones, about 8% seen only once; the top ten take more than 1%. The sequencing sample was made of central memory CD4+ T cells from blood. The receptors were gathered from a woman aged 18-35 years in good health. Both conserved end residues are part of each CDR3. Each record gives: CDR3 length, D gene, J gene, clone size, V gene, CDR3 DNA, CDR3 protein. D genes are given only for firm matches. Size is omitted from some rows. Given values are once, few, many or a class for expanded clones.

>13|.|TRBJ1-2|few|TRBV14
TGTGCCAGCAGCCAGACGAGCTTCTATGGCTACACCTTC
CASSQTSFYGYTF
>15|TRBD2|TRBJ2-3|few|TRBV2
TGTGCCAGCAGTGGACTAGCGGGGATAACAGATACGCAGTATTTT
CASSGLAGITDTQYF
>17|TRBD1|TRBJ1-1|.|TRBV5-1
TGCGCCAGCAGCTTAGTACCGCCGGGACAGGGGAACACTGAAGCTTTCTTT
CASSLVPPGQGNTEAFF
>15|TRBD2|TRBJ2-7|.|TRBV7-3
TGTGCCAGCAGAGATGGACTAGCGGCCTCCTACGAGCAGTACTTC
CASRDGLAASYEQYF
>14|TRBD1|TRBJ2-1|few|TRBV28
TGTGCCAGCAGCCCGGGACAGCTCTACAATGAGCAGTTCTTC
CASSPGQLYNEQFF
>15|.|TRBJ1-3|.|TRBV7-7
TGTGCCAGCAGCTTACGGTTGGGCTCTGGAAACACCATATATTTT
CASSLRLGSGNTIYF
>15|.|TRBJ1-6|many|TRBV7-9
TGTGCCAGCAGCGCAAACAGGGTTGAGGATTCACCCCTCCACTTT
CASSANRVEDSPLHF
>14|TRBD1|TRBJ2-3|few|TRBV12-5
TGTGCTAGTGGCCCGGGACAGGACCCAGATACGCAGTATTTT
CASGPGQDPDTQYF
>17|TRBD2|TRBJ2-3|.|TRBV11-2
TGTGCCAGCAGCTCAGGACTAGCGGGGGGCCGAGCAGATACGCAGTATTTT
CASSSGLAGGRADTQYF
>16|.|TRBJ1-6|few|TRBV4-1
TGCGCCAGCAGCCGTGCGTCCCCCTCTTATAATTCACCCCTCCACTTT
CASSRASPSYNSPLHF
>14|.|TRBJ2-7|.|TRBV7-3
TGTGCCAGCAGCTTACGCCATTCGCTGCTCGAGCAGTACTTC
CASSLRHSLLEQYF
>13|.|TRBJ1-5|.|TRBV15
TGTGCCACCAGCAGAGAACTACAGAGGCCCCAGCATTTT
CATSRELQRPQHF
>14|.|TRBJ1-6|few|TRBV6-5
TGTGCCAGCAGTGTAGGCGGGAATGATTCACCCCTCCACTTT
CASSVGGNDSPLHF
>14|TRBD2|TRBJ2-7|few|TRBV5-1
TGCGCCAGCAGCTTGACTAGCGCGGCCTACGAGCAGTACTTC
CASSLTSAAYEQYF
>14|.|TRBJ1-1|few|TRBV9
TGTGCCAGCAGCGTAGCTCTCGTACAGGCTGAAGCTTTCTTT
CASSVALVQAEAFF
>15|.|TRBJ2-1|few|TRBV27
TGTGCCAGCTCCACCGGGAAGGTAACCTACAATGAGCAGTTCTTC
CASSTGKVTYNEQFF
>16|.|TRBJ1-2|few|TRBV15
TGTGCCACCAGCAGAGATCCTGGACGCTCCTCCTATGGCTACACCTTC
CATSRDPGRSSYGYTF
>13|.|TRBJ1-2|few|TRBV7-9
TGTGCCAGCAGCTACCCACAGGTTTATGGCTACACCTTC
CASSYPQVYGYTF
>13|.|TRBJ1-5|.|TRBV19
TGTGCCACCGCGGGAGGTATTGATCAGCCCCAGCATTTT
CATAGGIDQPQHF
>13|.|TRBJ2-5|.|TRBV7-3
TGTGCCAGCAGCCGCGGAGTTCAAGAGGCCCAGTACTTC
CASSRGVQEAQYF
>13|.|TRBJ2-2|.|TRBV7-8
TGTGCCAGCAGCCAACAGGGTACCGGGGAGCTGTTTTTT
CASSQQGTGELFF
>16|.|TRBJ2-1|few|TRBV6-6
TGTGCCAGCAGTTCCACCGGGACTGGAGCCTACAATGAGCAGTTCTTC
CASSSTGTGAYNEQFF
>13|TRBD2|TRBJ2-1|.|TRBV6-5
TGTGCCAGCATGGAGCGGGGTTGGAATGAGCAGTTCTTC
CASMERGWNEQFF
>13|TRBD2|TRBJ2-1|.|TRBV6-1
TGTGCCAGCAAGTTGGCGGGAGTCAATGAGCAGTTCTTC
CASKLAGVNEQFF
>17|.|TRBJ2-2|.|TRBV7-2
TGTGCCAGCAGCCCGATCTCCAGGTATCCGGGCACCGGGGAGCTGTTTTTT
CASSPISRYPGTGELFF
>16|.|TRBJ2-3|.|TRBV19
TGTGCCAGTAGTTCCCAGGCCAGTGGGAGGTTGGATACGCAGTATTTT
CASSSQASGRLDTQYF
>13|.|TRBJ1-1|.|TRBV29-1
TGCAGCGTTGAGGTCAGTATGAACACTGAAGCTTTCTTT
CSVEVSMNTEAFF